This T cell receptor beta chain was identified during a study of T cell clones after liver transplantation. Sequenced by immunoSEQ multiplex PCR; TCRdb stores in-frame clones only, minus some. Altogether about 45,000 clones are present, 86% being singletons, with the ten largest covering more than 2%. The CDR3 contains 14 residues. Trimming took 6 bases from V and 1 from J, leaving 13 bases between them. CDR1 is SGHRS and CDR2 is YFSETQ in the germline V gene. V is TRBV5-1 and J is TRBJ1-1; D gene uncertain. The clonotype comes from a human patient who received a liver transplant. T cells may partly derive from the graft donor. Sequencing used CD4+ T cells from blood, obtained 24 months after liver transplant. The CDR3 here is CASNILPGNTEAFF. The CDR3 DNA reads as TGCGCCAGCAACATTCTCCCGGGGAACACTGAAGCTTTCTTT.